Presented here are 3 T cell receptor beta chains from one specimen sequenced in a study of CD8 T cells in ankylosing spondylitis. TCRdb redid the calling of the 5' RACE reads with MiXCR, one entry per CDR3 protein. This table holds roughly 180,000 distinct CDR3 sequences, 10% to 15% found once. The sample comprised blood, either unsorted or a sorted T cell fraction (not recorded which). These receptors were obtained from a female donor with ankylosing spondylitis or in good health (not recorded which).

The chain joins TRBV9 to TRBJ2-7; 8 bases are shared with TRBD1. CDR1 SGDLS and CDR2 YYNGEE come from the germline V gene. Trimming removed 5 bases from V and 6 bases from J; junction bases left unmatched: 4. The length of the CDR3 is 12 residues. The CDR3 spells CASSTTGGEQYF. CDR3 in DNA: TGTGCCAGCAGTACTACAGGGGGCGAGCAGTACTTC.

Notes on this clonotype: This may be a read error, as it is one base from a much larger clone. This chain uses TRBV20-1 with TRBJ2-7; the D call may be TRBD1 or TRBD2 (5 bases each). Per the germline V gene, CDR1 is DFQATT and CDR2 is SNEGSKA (reference sequence). CDR3 length: 14 amino acids. The chain's CDR3 is CRAPGDQGSYEQYF. CDR3 sequence (DNA): TGCAGAGCTCCCGGGGATCAGGGTTCCTACGAGCAGTACTTC.

This clonotype was seen many times. The chain couples TRBV7-2 to TRBJ2-5; possible D gene TRBD1, 5 bases. This CDR3 contains 14 residues. V was clipped by 5 bases and J by 2 bases, with 12 bases between them. The germline CDR1 and CDR2 sequences are SGHTA and FQGNSA. The CDR3 nucleotides are TGTGCCAGCAGCCGCGGACACGTTCAAGAGACCCAGTACTTC. This codes for CASSRGHVQETQYF.